This T cell receptor beta chain was documented in a study of cytomegalovirus exposure and HLA in healthy donors. Clones were read by immunoSEQ multiplex PCR, and TCRdb kept only the in-frame ones, dropping some. The sample contains over 200,000 clones, around 88% of which appear only once. A single count supports this clone. V shed 5 bases and J shed 1 base, with 3 bases lying between them. From germline, CDR1 is MNHNS and CDR2 SASEGT. This CDR3 is built from 13 residues. The material sequenced was PBMCs. The V call is TRBV6-1, the J call TRBJ2-6; D is undetermined. The source of this sequence is a woman younger than 35 in good health and CMV-seronegative. CDR3 in amino acids: CASSLSGANVLTF. CDR3 coding DNA: TGTGCCAGCAGTCTTTCTGGGGCCAACGTCCTGACTTTC.